Each of the 3 T cell receptor beta chains below was sequenced from the same sample in a study of CD8+CD57+ T cells in acquired aplastic anemia (dated by TCRdb to the late 2010s). Expansion of CD8+CD57+ cells had been shown by flow cytometry in the patients chosen for sequencing. Sequencing took place on an Illumina HiSeq 2000. Genomic DNA was used as template for profiling of TCR beta VDJ combinations and CDR3 sequences. The raw public data were reprocessed by TCRdb itself: fastp quality trimming at Q25, MiXCR clonotype calling, in-frame beta chains only. Rows are combined by CDR3 protein, so each entry shows the most common genes and DNA. Present in this sample are about half a million distinct CDR3 sequences, around 32% of which were seen just once. 0.8% to 0.85% of the sample goes to the ten largest clones. Sequencing used sorted CD4+, CD8+, or CD8+CD57+ T cells (not recorded which) from PBMCs. All receptors come from a human donor with aplastic anemia.

There are a few counts of this clonotype. The chain recombines TRBV4-2 with TRBJ2-7, with TRBD2 as a possible D gene (5 bases). The CDR3 totals 14 residues. The V gene lost 7 bases and the J gene lost 2 bases, with 15 bases spanning the gap. Germline V gene sequence: CDR1 LGHNA, CDR2 YNFKEQ. The CDR3 nucleotides read TGTGCCAGCACCGAAGCCCCGGGAACCTACGAGCAGTACTTC. This gives the protein CASTEAPGTYEQYF.

This chain joins TRBV20-1 and TRBJ2-5, with D possibly being TRBD1 (5 bases). This CDR3 is 16 amino acids long. V was cut by 4 bases and J by 5 bases, with 23 bases left in between. Germline CDR1 is DFQATT and CDR2 is SNEGSKA (reference sequence). The chain's CDR3 is CSATSVSQGISETQYF. The CDR3 nucleotides read TGCAGTGCTACGAGCGTTTCGCAGGGAATAAGCGAGACCCAGTACTTC.

The rearrangement links TRBV19 to TRBJ1-1; 9 nucleotides line up with TRBD1. V was clipped by 6 bases and J by 5 bases; unmatched bases: 4. The germline V gene has CDR1 LNHDA and CDR2 SQIVND (reference sequence). The length of the CDR3 is 13 residues. The CDR3, as DNA: TGTGCCAGTAGCCGGGACAGGGTTACTGAAGCTTTCTTT. As protein: CASSRDRVTEAFF. Together with reference TRBV19 and TRBJ1-1, the CDR3 gives the full variable domain: DGGITQSPKYLFRKEGQNVTLSCEQNLNHDAMYWYRQDPGQGLRLIYYSQIVNDFQKGDIAEGYSVSREKKESFPLTVTSAQKNPTAFYLCASSRDRVTEAFFGQGTRLTVV.